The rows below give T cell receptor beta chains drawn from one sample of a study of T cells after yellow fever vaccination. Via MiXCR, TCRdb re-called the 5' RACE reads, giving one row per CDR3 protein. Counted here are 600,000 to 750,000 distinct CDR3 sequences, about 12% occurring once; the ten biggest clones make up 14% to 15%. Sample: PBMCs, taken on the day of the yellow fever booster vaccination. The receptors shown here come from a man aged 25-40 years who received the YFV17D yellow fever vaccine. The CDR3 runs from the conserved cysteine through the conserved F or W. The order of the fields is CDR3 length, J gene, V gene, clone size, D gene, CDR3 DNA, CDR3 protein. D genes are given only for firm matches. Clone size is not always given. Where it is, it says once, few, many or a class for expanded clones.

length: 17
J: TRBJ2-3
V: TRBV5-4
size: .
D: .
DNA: TGTGCCAGCAGCTTGGAGGTGATCGGGAGTGGTACAGATACGCAGTATTTT
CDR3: CASSLEVIGSGTDTQYF

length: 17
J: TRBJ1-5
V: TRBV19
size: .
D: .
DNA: TGTGCCAGTAGTATAAGGGGAGGAACCCTATCCAATCAGCCCCAGCATTTT
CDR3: CASSIRGGTLSNQPQHF

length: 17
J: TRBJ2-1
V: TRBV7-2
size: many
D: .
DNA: TGTGCCAGCAGCTTAGCCTACAGCGCTAGCCCTTACAATGAGCAGTTCTTC
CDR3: CASSLAYSASPYNEQFF

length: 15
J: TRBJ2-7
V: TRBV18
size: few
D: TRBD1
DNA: TGTGCCAGCTCAAGAGGGACAGGGGGCCAGTACGAGCAGTACTTC
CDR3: CASSRGTGGQYEQYF

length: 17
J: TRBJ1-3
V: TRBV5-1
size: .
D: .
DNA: TGCGCCAGCAGCTTGGCCCCCAGGTCCCGCTCTGGAAACACCATATATTTT
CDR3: CASSLAPRSRSGNTIYF

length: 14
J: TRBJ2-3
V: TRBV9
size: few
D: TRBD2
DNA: TGTGCCAGCAGCGTACATCCCGGGAGGGATACGCAGTATTTT
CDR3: CASSVHPGRDTQYF

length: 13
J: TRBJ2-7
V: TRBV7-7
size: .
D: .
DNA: TGTGCCGTCGGTCAGGGTAGCTCCTACGAGCAGTACTTC
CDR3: CAVGQGSSYEQYF

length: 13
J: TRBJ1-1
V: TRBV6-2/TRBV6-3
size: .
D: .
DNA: TGTGCCAGCAGTTACTCGACGGCATTTGAAGCTTTCTTT
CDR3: CASSYSTAFEAFF

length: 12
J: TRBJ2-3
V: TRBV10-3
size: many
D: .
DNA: TGTGCCATCAGTGACTACACAGATACGCAGTATTTT
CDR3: CAISDYTDTQYF

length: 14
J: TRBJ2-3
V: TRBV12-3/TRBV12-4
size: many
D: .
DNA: TGTGCCAGCAGTTTGGGCCTAGGCACAGATACGCAGTATTTT
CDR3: CASSLGLGTDTQYF

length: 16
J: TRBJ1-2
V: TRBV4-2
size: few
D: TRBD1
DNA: TGTGCCAGCAGCCAAGAAAGGGGGACAGGGAACTATGGCTACACCTTC
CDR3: CASSQERGTGNYGYTF

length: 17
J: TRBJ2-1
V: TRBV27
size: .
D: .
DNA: TGTGCCACTGCCGGGACTCTACCCTTCGTTTCCTACAATGAGCAGTTCTTC
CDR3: CATAGTLPFVSYNEQFF

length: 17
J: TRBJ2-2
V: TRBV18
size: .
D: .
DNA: TGTGCCAGCTCACCACCGGGTTTGCCCGGAAACACCGGGGAGCTGTTTTTT
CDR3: CASSPPGLPGNTGELFF

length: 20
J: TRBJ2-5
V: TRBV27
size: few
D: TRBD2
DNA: TGTGCCAGCAGTTTTCATATAAGGACTAGCGGGAGGTTCCCCCCAGAGACCCAGTACTTC
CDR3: CASSFHIRTSGRFPPETQYF

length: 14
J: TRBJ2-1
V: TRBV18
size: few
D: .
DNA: TGTGCCAGCTCACCACGAACCGTGAACGGTGAGCAGTTCTTC
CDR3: CASSPRTVNGEQFF